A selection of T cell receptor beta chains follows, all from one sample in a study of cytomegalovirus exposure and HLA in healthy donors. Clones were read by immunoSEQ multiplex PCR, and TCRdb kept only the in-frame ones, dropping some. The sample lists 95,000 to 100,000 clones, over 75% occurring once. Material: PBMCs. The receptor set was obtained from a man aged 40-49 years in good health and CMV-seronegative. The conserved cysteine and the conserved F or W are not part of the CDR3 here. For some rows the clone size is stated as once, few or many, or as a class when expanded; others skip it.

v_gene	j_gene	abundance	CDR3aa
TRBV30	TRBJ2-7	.	AWSVSREQY
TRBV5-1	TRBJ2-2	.	ASSEASGVNTGELF
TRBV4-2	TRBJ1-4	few	ASSQDSGTGGEKLF
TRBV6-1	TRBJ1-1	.	ASRAGTGGGTEAF
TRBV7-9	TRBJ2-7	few	ASSSGQDYEQY
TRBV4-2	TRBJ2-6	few	ASSQGTGSGANVLT
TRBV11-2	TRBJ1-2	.	ASSTRQGAGGYT
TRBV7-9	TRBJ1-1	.	ASSPGLQRDAEAF
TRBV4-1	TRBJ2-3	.	AVGQGGADTQY
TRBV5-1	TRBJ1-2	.	ASSLETGIGYT
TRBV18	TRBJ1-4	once	ASSPLVPTGTNEKLF
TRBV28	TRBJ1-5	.	ASSLTGNNQPQH
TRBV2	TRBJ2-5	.	ASIPSFQETQY
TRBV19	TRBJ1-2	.	ASSIFRAMEVT